Shown below are 22 T cell receptor beta chains from a single sample sequenced in a study of a mutant IDH1 vaccine in newly diagnosed glioma. Time point noted: week 11, during vaccination. Topical imiquimod was applied with each vaccine dose, which held 300 ug of mutant IDH1 20-mer peptide. The data were produced by immunoSEQ multiplex PCR, yet TCRdb's version contains in-frame clones alone and is incomplete. The sample yields about 110,000 clones, about 90% seen once. Which antigens these TCRs recognize remains unknown. This specimen was PBMCs, taken from a glioma patient whose treatment included an IDH1 peptide vaccine. Receptor source: a woman aged 45-65 years with glioma.

CDR3 coding DNA: TGTGCCAGCAGCGACTTGACAGGGGAAGAGACCCAGTACTTC. Translation: CASSDLTGEETQYF. The chain is built from TRBV9 and TRBJ2-5; 8 bases match TRBD1. The CDR3 runs to 14 residues. Trimming took 3 bases from V and 3 from J; bases not matched to a gene: 4. Germline V gives CDR1 SGDLS, CDR2 YYNGEE.

This rearrangement joins TRBV12-5 to TRBJ2-7; D may be TRBD1 (6 bases). Deletions cut 7 bases from V and 5 bases from J, with 15 bases between. From germline, CDR1 is LGHNT and CDR2 FRNRAP. The CDR3 extends over 13 amino acids. CDR3 region: CASAQGFADEQYF. CDR3 in DNA: TGTGCTAGTGCTCAGGGGTTTGCCGACGAGCAGTACTTC.

This clone appeared a few times. The V gene is TRBV30, the J gene TRBJ1-5; D gene unclear. There are 13 residues in the CDR3. Germline lookup yields CDR1 GTSNPN and CDR2 SVGIG (reference sequence). V lost 1 base, J lost 1 base, and 5 bases lay in between. CDR3 in DNA: TGTGCCTGGAGTGGGCAAAGCAATCAGCCCCAGCATTTT. This translates into CAWSGQSNQPQHF.

This chain joins TRBV30 and TRBJ1-2; no clear D gene. Germline loops: CDR1 GTSNPN, CDR2 SVGIG (reference sequence). Trimming took off 0 bases at V and 8 bases at J, with 22 bases between the two ends. This CDR3 is built from 16 residues. The CDR3: CAWSVYLPTVARGYTF. CDR3 in DNA: TGTGCCTGGAGTGTATACCTCCCCACAGTAGCTAGAGGCTACACCTTC.

The chain recombines TRBV28 with TRBJ1-4; D is unresolved. The CDR3 has 10 amino acids. Trimming removed 8 bases at V and 8 bases at J, with 6 bases between. The germline V gene encodes CDR1 MDHEN and CDR2 SYDVKM. The CDR3 nucleotides read TGTGCCAGCCAGGCGGAAAAACTGTTTTTT. It translates to CASQAEKLFF.

The V gene is TRBV29-1, the J gene TRBJ2-1; 13 bases map to TRBD2. J gave up 6 bases and V 6 bases, and 8 bases lay outside the gene matches. Germline values: CDR1 SQVTM, CDR2 ANQGSEA. CDR3 length: 15 residues. The chain's CDR3 is CSVLLAGGPGNEQFF. As DNA, the CDR3 is TGCAGCGTCTTACTAGCGGGAGGGCCGGGCAATGAGCAGTTCTTC.

The rearrangement links TRBV2 to TRBJ1-5, with 7 bases lining up with TRBD1. The CDR3 has 15 amino acids. Trimming at V came to 6 bases and at J to 4 bases, leaving 9 bases not matched to a gene. CDR1 and CDR2 (germline): SNHLY, FYNNEI. CDR3: CASRPTGWGNQPQHF. The CDR3 DNA follows: TGTGCCAGCAGGCCGACAGGGTGGGGTAATCAGCCCCAGCATTTT.

The sample holds one count of this clone. V usage is TRBV6-4 and J usage is TRBJ2-1, with a weak D call TRBD1 (6 bases). The germline V gene has CDR1 MRHNA and CDR2 SNTAGT. The CDR3 is 15 amino acids. V lost 4 bases and J 4 bases, leaving 14 bases between the germline ends. CDR3 DNA: TGTGCCAGCAGTGCCGAGACAGGACCTTACAATGAGCAGTTCTTC. Amino acids: CASSAETGPYNEQFF.

The rearrangement links TRBV4-1 to TRBJ2-2; TRBD2 matches 10 bases. V was pared by 5 bases and J by 3 bases, with 9 bases of the junction left unmatched. Germline-derived CDR1 and CDR2 are MGHRA and YSYEKL. The CDR3 is made up of 17 amino acids. The DNA of the CDR3 is TGCGCCAGCAGCGGCCAGCGGGAGGGGTCCCACACCGGGGAGCTGTTTTTT. This translates into CASSGQREGSHTGELFF.

V is TRBV5-6 and J is TRBJ2-2, with TRBD1 as a possible D gene (6 bases). Per germline, CDR1 SGHDT and CDR2 YYEEEE. The CDR3 loop spans 12 amino acids. Trimming took 10 bases from V and 6 from J, leaving 13 bases between them. CDR3 sequence: CAAEGESGELFF. The CDR3, as DNA: TGTGCCGCAGAGGGGGAATCCGGGGAGCTGTTTTTT.

For this clone: As the CDR3 is not closed by the conserved phenylalanine or tryptophan, this likely results from a read error. The rearrangement joins TRBV7-2 to TRBJ1-1; 10 bases fit TRBD1. Germline V lookup: CDR1 SGHTA, CDR2 FQGNSA. Trimming at V came to 2 bases and at J to 5 bases, leaving 8 bases not matched to a gene. CDR3 length equals 16 residues. Written as DNA, the CDR3 is TGTGCCAGCAGCTTACCCCGGGACAGGGGAGGAACTGAAGCTTTCCTT. This codes for CASSLPRDRGGTEAFL.

The CDR3 nucleotides are TGTGCCTGGAGTGTAGGGGCAGGGGGCGCGGAGACCCAGTACTTC. Translated, it gives CAWSVGAGGAETQYF. The genes are TRBV30 and TRBJ2-5, with 8 bases matching TRBD1. Trimming at V came to 0 bases and at J to 5 bases, leaving 8 bases not matched to a gene. The CDR3 is made up of 15 amino acids. Germline-derived CDR1 and CDR2 are GTSNPN and SVGIG (reference sequence). The full variable domain, with the rest looked up from reference TRBV30 and TRBJ2-5, is SQTIHQWPATLVQPVGSPLSLECTVEGTSNPNLYWYRQAAGRGLQLLFYSVGIGQISSEVPQNLSASRPQDRQFILSSKKLLLSDSGFYLCAWSVGAGGAETQYFGPGTRLLVL.

For the CDR3, the DNA is TGTGCCACCAAGGACAGGGGGGATAATTCACCCCTCCACTTT. Amino acid sequence: CATKDRGDNSPLHF. The chain recombines TRBV10-3 with TRBJ1-6, with 10 nucleotides matching TRBD1. The CDR3 has 14 amino acids. Germline assignment: CDR1 ENHRY and CDR2 SYGVKD. V was pared by 10 bases and J by 5 bases, with 5 bases of the junction left unmatched.

This clone was found a few times. This rearrangement joins TRBV29-1 to TRBJ1-5; perhaps TRBD1 as D (5 bases). With 5 bases removed from V and 7 bases from J, the gap between germline ends came to 15 bases. This CDR3 has 13 residues. Germline CDR1 is SQVTM and CDR2 is ANQGSEA. CDR3 sequence (DNA): TGCAGCGTTCATCGGGGGGGAGGACAGCCCCAGCATTTT. It encodes CSVHRGGGQPQHF.

The J gene is TRBJ2-3, the V gene TRBV4-1; D is perhaps TRBD2 (6 bases). In germline, CDR1 is MGHRA, CDR2 YSYEKL. V lost 6 bases to trimming and J lost 5 bases, with 21 bases between them. This CDR3 comprises 16 residues. CDR3 loop: CASSPRTTRGGDTQYF. CDR3 sequence (DNA): TGCGCCAGCAGTCCAAGGACGACTAGGGGAGGAGATACGCAGTATTTT.

This rearrangement joins TRBV5-4 to TRBJ1-2, with no clear D. Per the germline V gene, CDR1 is SGHNT and CDR2 is YYREEE (reference sequence). Trimming pared 1 base from V and 4 bases from J, leaving 17 bases between. The CDR3 extends over 16 amino acids. CDR3 sequence (DNA): TGTGCCAGCAGCTTGTGGGTCGGCGTTGCCGGCTATGGCTACACCTTC. Protein: CASSLWVGVAGYGYTF.

This clone was counted only a few times. The rearrangement uses TRBV29-1 and TRBJ2-5; 16 bases fit TRBD2. V dropped 6 bases and J dropped 4; count of bases not matched to a gene: 8. The CDR3 totals 16 residues. Germline assignment: CDR1 SQVTM and CDR2 ANQGSEA. CDR3 in DNA: TGCAGCGTAGCAGGGACTAGCGGGAGGGGAAGAGAGACCCAGTACTTC. This translates into CSVAGTSGRGRETQYF.

This chain uses TRBV11-2 with TRBJ1-3; D is unclear. V was shortened by 1 base and J by 4 bases, with 2 bases between the two germline ends. Germline CDR1 reads SGHAT; CDR2 reads FQNNGV. This CDR3 is built from 12 residues. This CDR3 is CASSLGGNTIYF. The CDR3 DNA follows: TGTGCCAGCAGCTTAGGAGGAAACACCATATATTTT.

The sample holds one count of this clone. The chain is built from TRBV11-3 and TRBJ1-2; no firm D call. CDR1 is SGHNT and CDR2 is YENEEA in the germline V gene. The CDR3 has 14 residues. The V end was cut by 0 bases, the J end by 5 bases, with 10 bases between. CDR3 sequence (DNA): TGTGCCAGCAGCTTAGACAGTGGGAATTATGGCTACACCTTC. Its protein product is CASSLDSGNYGYTF.

V usage is TRBV27 and J usage is TRBJ1-4; D uncertain. This CDR3 region has 13 residues. Germline V lookup: CDR1 MNHEY, CDR2 SMNVEV (reference sequence). V shed 6 bases and J shed 8 bases, with 13 bases lying between them. The CDR3 DNA sequence: TGTGCCAGCAGATTCAACGTGGGCGAAAAACTGTTTTTT. The encoded protein is CASRFNVGEKLFF.

The CDR3 loop reads CASSPIGVSEAFF. DNA for the CDR3: TGTGCCAGCTCGCCGATAGGGGTTTCCGAAGCTTTCTTT. The chain uses TRBV18 and TRBJ1-1, with TRBD1 as a possible D gene (5 bases). The CDR3 has 13 residues. CDR1 and CDR2 from the germline V gene are KGHSH and LQKENI. Trimming stripped 6 bases from V and 8 bases from J, with 16 bases between.

V gene TRBV5-4 combines with J gene TRBJ2-3; D is perhaps TRBD1 or TRBD2 (5 bases each). The CDR3 sequence is 16 residues long. Germline CDR1 and CDR2: SGHNT and YYREEE (reference sequence). Trimming removed 3 bases from V and 0 bases from J, with 14 bases in between. CDR3 nucleotides: TGTGCCAGCAGCTCCCCCCGGGACGGAAGCACAGATACGCAGTATTTT. This translates into CASSSPRDGSTDTQYF.